Following are 18 T cell receptor beta chains from one sample sequenced in a study of early T cells in non-severe SARS-CoV-2 infection. MiXCR, run by TCRdb on the 5' RACE reads, gives a single entry per CDR3 protein. The table shows approximately 70,000 distinct CDR3 sequences, with around 10% occurring only once. Material: whole blood, obtained at baseline. The receptors derive from an adult who was a healthcare worker with PCR-confirmed SARS-CoV-2 infection or an uninfected control (not recorded which). The donor label of this sample is uncertain.

The genes are TRBV11-2 and TRBJ2-3; weak D call: TRBD2 (6 bases). Trimming stripped 5 bases from V and 0 bases from J, with 18 bases between. In germline, CDR1 is SGHAT, CDR2 FQNNGV. The CDR3 extends over 17 amino acids. The CDR3 coding sequence is TGTGCCAGCAGCGGAGGCGGGGCAGGCCGTAGCACAGATACGCAGTATTTT. It encodes CASSGGGAGRSTDTQYF.

This clonotype appeared many times. The chain couples TRBV29-1 to TRBJ2-4; 7 bases agree with TRBD2. The CDR3 is 12 residues long. Germline CDR1 is SQVTM and CDR2 is ANQGSEA. Unmatched junction bases numbered 6, after V lost 4 bases and J lost 9 bases. The CDR3 here is CSVVAGDGIQYF. The CDR3 DNA reads as TGCAGCGTTGTGGCGGGAGACGGCATTCAGTACTTC.

This clonotype appeared many times. The CDR3 region has the DNA TGTGCCAGCAGCGAGGGACAGGGGAGCTCCTACGAGCAGTACTTC. Translating it yields CASSEGQGSSYEQYF. The chain joins TRBV5-5 to TRBJ2-7, with 10 bases aligning to TRBD1. V shed 4 bases and J 0 bases; nucleotides not matched to a gene: 4. CDR1 is SGHKS and CDR2 is YYEKEE in the germline V gene (reference sequence). The CDR3 is 15 residues long.

This clonotype was found many times. This chain uses TRBV11-2 with TRBJ2-6; D remains unclear. Germline-derived CDR1 and CDR2 are SGHAT and FQNNGV. The CDR3 length is 14 residues. The V end lost 4 bases, the J end lost 4 bases, and 8 bases lay between the germline ends. The CDR3 loop reads CASSSSGGANVLTF. As DNA, the CDR3 is TGTGCCAGCAGCTCATCCGGGGGGGCCAACGTCCTGACTTTC.

This chain links TRBV12-3 or TRBV12-4 with TRBJ2-1, with unresolved D. V was cut by 3 bases and J by 3 bases, with 12 bases left in between. The CDR3 spans 15 residues. The CDR3 protein is CASSFRTSSYNEQFF. The CDR3 coding sequence is TGTGCCAGCAGTTTTAGGACGTCTAGCTACAATGAGCAGTTCTTC.

The chain couples TRBV5-6 to TRBJ2-1; D not certain. The CDR3 length is 13 residues. V lost 2 bases and J 9 bases, leaving 12 bases between the germline ends. Germline lookup yields CDR1 SGHDT and CDR2 YYEEEE. Here the CDR3 reads CASSLHAPFEQFF. For the CDR3, the DNA is TGTGCCAGCAGCTTACATGCCCCCTTTGAGCAGTTCTTC.

This clonotype was seen once. This chain connects TRBV7-2 to TRBJ1-3; 7 nucleotides line up with TRBD1. Looked up from germline, CDR1 is SGHTA and CDR2 is FQGNSA. The length of the CDR3 is 16 residues. V was pared by 0 bases and J by 2 bases, with 4 bases of the junction left unmatched. CDR3 protein: CASSLAGGATGNTIYF. The DNA for the CDR3 is TGTGCCAGCAGCTTAGCAGGGGGCGCCACTGGAAACACCATATATTTT.

This chain connects TRBV2 to TRBJ1-6; D gene ambiguous. Germline V CDR1 and CDR2: SNHLY, FYNNEI. The CDR3 length is 15 residues. The ends were cut back, 4 bases at V and 5 bases at J, with 12 bases in the middle. CDR3 nucleotides: TGTGCCAGCAGTGGTCAATCACCCGATAATTCACCCCTCCACTTT. Amino acids: CASSGQSPDNSPLHF.

CDR3 nucleotide sequence: TGTGCCAGCACCAGTGAGGCTCGAGGGGACGAGCAGTACTTC. Encoded protein: CASTSEARGDEQYF. The chain has TRBV12-3 or TRBV12-4 and TRBJ2-7; perhaps D is TRBD1 or TRBD2 (5 bases each). There are 14 residues in the CDR3. V lost 7 bases and J lost 5, with 18 bases in between.

This clonotype was found a few times. V usage is TRBV7-2 and J usage is TRBJ2-3; no definite D call. The germline CDR1 and CDR2 sequences are SGHTA and FQGNSA. V was shortened by 5 bases and J by 4 bases, with 10 bases between the two germline ends. CDR3 length: 13 residues. The CDR3 nucleotides read TGTGCCAGCAGCCCGACCCGGGCAGATACGCAGTATTTT. Translation gives CASSPTRADTQYF. Full variable domain (remainder filled in from reference TRBV7-2 and TRBJ2-3): GAGVSQSPSNKVTEKGKDVELRCDPISGHTALYWYRQSLGQGLEFLIYFQGNSAPDKSGLPSDRFSAERTGGSVSTLTIQRTQQEDSAVYLCASSPTRADTQYFGPGTRLTVL.

This clonotype was seen more than once but under ten times. V and J are TRBV19 and TRBJ1-5, with 8 bases that match TRBD1. J gave up 0 bases and V 4 bases, and 8 bases lay outside the gene matches. The CDR3 spans 17 residues. The germline V gene encodes CDR1 LNHDA and CDR2 SQIVND (reference sequence). Here the CDR3 reads CASSRKWTGRSNQPQHF. The CDR3 coding sequence is TGTGCCAGTAGTAGAAAATGGACAGGGCGTAGCAATCAGCCCCAGCATTTT.

This clonotype appeared many times. CDR3 loop: CASSLYLYSGETQYF. CDR3 DNA: TGTGCCAGCAGCCTCTATCTTTACTCAGGGGAGACCCAGTACTTC. The rearrangement joins TRBV7-2 to TRBJ2-5, with D possibly matching TRBD1 (5 bases). Trimming cost V 5 bases and J 5 bases, with 18 bases left between them. Germline lookup yields CDR1 SGHTA and CDR2 FQGNSA. This CDR3 is 15 amino acids long.

This clonotype was seen more than once but under ten times. This chain uses TRBV11-2 with TRBJ2-1; D remains unclear. Germline V gene data show CDR1 as SGHAT and CDR2 as FQNNGV. V lost 5 bases to trimming and J lost 0 bases, with 14 bases between them. The CDR3 has 16 amino acids. CDR3 sequence: CASSPSASHSYNEQFF. In DNA, the CDR3 is TGTGCCAGCAGCCCGTCGGCTTCCCACTCCTACAATGAGCAGTTCTTC.

This clonotype turned up a few times. J is TRBJ2-5 and V is TRBV10-3; 7 bases agree with TRBD2. CDR1 and CDR2 from the germline V gene are ENHRY and SYGVKD. Trimming cost V 4 bases and J 0 bases; bases outside gene matches: 11. This CDR3 comprises 17 residues. The DNA for the CDR3 is TGTGCCATCAGTGCCGTGGGCAGCGGGACCTACCAAGAGACCCAGTACTTC. Protein: CAISAVGSGTYQETQYF.

J is TRBJ1-1 and V is TRBV14, with a weak D call TRBD1 (5 bases). The CDR3 runs to 16 residues. The germline gives CDR1 SGHDN, CDR2 FVKESK. V gave up 4 bases and J gave up 1 base, with 16 bases separating them. The chain's CDR3 is CASSLLDTSANTEAFF. DNA for the CDR3: TGTGCCAGCAGCCTCCTGGACACCTCGGCGAACACTGAAGCTTTCTTT. Combining the CDR3 with reference TRBV14 and TRBJ1-1 gives the whole variable domain EAGVTQFPSHSVIEKGQTVTLRCDPISGHDNLYWYRRVMGKEIKFLLHFVKESKQDESGMPNNRFLAERTGGTYSTLKVQPAELEDSGVYFCASSLLDTSANTEAFFGQGTRLTVV.

This clonotype was observed at least ten times. The chain links TRBV6-6 to TRBJ2-2; TRBD1 is a possible D gene (6 bases). The length of the CDR3 is 15 residues. Trimming cost V 6 bases and J 7 bases, with 18 bases left between them. Germline assignment: CDR1 MNHNY and CDR2 SVGAGI (reference sequence). CDR3 nucleotide sequence: TGTGCCAGCAGACAACTTGGGACATATCACGGGGAGCTGTTTTTT. As protein: CASRQLGTYHGELFF.

This clonotype was detected ten times or more. The chain has TRBV18 and TRBJ2-7; 7 positions match TRBD1. This CDR3 is 13 amino acids long. The germline V gene has CDR1 KGHSH and CDR2 LQKENI. The V segment lost 8 bases and the J segment 4 bases; nucleotides outside the gene matches: 8. CDR3 residues: CASRIDRDYEQYF. The CDR3 DNA sequence: TGTGCCAGCCGCATAGACAGGGATTACGAGCAGTACTTC.

This clonotype was detected only a few times. This chain uses TRBV5-8 with TRBJ1-6; tentatively, D is TRBD1 (5 bases). CDR1 SGHTS and CDR2 YDEGEE come from the germline V gene. Trimming took 2 bases from V and 6 from J, leaving 12 bases between them. This CDR3 has 15 residues. CDR3 region: CASSLARGGNSPLHF. For the CDR3, the DNA is TGTGCCAGCAGCTTAGCGAGGGGTGGTAATTCACCCCTCCACTTT.